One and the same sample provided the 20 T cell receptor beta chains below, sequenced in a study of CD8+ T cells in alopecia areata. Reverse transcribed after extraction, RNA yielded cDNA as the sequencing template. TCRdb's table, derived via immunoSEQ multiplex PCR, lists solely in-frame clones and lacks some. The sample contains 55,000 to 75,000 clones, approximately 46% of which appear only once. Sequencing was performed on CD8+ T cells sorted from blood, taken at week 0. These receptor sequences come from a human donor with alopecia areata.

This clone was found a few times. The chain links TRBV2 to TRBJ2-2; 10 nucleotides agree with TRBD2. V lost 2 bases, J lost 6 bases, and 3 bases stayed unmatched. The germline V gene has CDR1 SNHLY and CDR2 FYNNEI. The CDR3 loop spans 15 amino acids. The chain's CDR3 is CASSELAGVPGELFF. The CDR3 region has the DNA TGTGCCAGCAGTGAACTAGCGGGAGTCCCCGGGGAGCTGTTTTTT.

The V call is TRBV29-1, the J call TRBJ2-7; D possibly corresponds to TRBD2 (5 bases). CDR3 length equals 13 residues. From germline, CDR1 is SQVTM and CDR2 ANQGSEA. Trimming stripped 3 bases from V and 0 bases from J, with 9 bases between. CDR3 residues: CSVELDFSYEQYF. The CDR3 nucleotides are TGCAGCGTTGAGCTGGACTTCTCCTACGAGCAGTACTTC.

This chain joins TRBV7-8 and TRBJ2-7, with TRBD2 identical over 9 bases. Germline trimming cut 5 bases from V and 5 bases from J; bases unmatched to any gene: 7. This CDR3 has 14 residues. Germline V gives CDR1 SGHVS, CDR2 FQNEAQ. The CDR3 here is CASSLSGRPHEQYF. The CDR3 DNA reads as TGTGCCAGCAGCCTCAGCGGGAGGCCCCACGAGCAGTACTTC. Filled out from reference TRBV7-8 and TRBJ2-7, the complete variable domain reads GAGVSQSPRYKVAKRGQDVALRCDPISGHVSLFWYQQALGQGPEFLTYFQNEAQLDKSGLPSDRFFAERPEGSVSTLKIQRTQQEDSAVYLCASSLSGRPHEQYFGPGTRLTVT.

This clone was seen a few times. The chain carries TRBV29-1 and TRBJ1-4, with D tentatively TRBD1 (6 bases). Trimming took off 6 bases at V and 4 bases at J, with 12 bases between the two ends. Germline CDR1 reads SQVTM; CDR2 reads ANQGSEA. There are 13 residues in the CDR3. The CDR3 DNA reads TGCAGCGTGGGGGCCGGGGATAATGAAAAACTGTTTTTT. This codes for CSVGAGDNEKLFF. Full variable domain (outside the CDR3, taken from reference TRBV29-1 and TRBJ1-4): SAVISQKPSRDICQRGTSLTIQCQVDSQVTMMFWYRQQPGQSLTLIATANQGSEATYESGFVIDKFPISRPNLTFSTLTVSNMSPEDSSIYLCSVGAGDNEKLFFGSGTQLSVL.

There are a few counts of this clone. DNA for the CDR3: TGTGCCAGCAGAACTTTTTTTGGCGAGCAGTACTTC. This sequence encodes CASRTFFGEQYF. The genes are TRBV7-2 and TRBJ2-7; D remains ambiguous. V lost 6 bases and J lost 6, with 12 bases in between. The CDR3 has 12 residues. Germline V lookup: CDR1 SGHTA, CDR2 FQGNSA.

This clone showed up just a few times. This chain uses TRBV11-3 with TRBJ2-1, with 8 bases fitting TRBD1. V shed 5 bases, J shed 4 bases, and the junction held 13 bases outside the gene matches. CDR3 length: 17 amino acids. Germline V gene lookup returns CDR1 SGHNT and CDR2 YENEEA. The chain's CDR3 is CASSPTVSRTGYNEQFF. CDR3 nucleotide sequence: TGTGCCAGCAGCCCCACCGTTTCCCGGACAGGGTACAATGAGCAGTTCTTC.

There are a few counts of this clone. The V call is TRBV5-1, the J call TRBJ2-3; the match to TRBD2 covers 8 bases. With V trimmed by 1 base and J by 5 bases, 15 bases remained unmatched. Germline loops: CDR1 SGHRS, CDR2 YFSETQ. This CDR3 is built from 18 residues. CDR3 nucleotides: TGCGCCAGCAGCTTGACTCATAGCGGGACGAAGAGGGGAGATACGCAGTATTTT. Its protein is CASSLTHSGTKRGDTQYF.

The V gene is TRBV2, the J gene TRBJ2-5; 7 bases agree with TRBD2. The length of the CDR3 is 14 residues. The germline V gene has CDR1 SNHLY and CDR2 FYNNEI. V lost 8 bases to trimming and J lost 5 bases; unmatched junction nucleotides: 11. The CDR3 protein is CASFVRGSGETQYF. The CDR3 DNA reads TGTGCCAGCTTCGTGCGGGGGAGCGGGGAGACCCAGTACTTC.

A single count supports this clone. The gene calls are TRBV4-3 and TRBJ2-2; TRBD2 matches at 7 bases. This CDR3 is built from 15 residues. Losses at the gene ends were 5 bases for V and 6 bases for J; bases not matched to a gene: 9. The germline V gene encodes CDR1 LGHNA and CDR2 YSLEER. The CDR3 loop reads CASSEIAGRPGELFF. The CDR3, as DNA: TGCGCCAGCAGCGAGATAGCGGGTAGACCCGGGGAGCTGTTTTTT.

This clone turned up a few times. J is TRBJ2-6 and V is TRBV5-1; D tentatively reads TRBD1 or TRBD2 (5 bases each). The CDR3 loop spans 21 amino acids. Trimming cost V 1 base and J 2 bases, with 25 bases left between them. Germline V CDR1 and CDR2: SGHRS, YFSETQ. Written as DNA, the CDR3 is TGCGCCAGCAGCTTGAGAGGGGCGGCAGCGGAGCCGATTACTGGGGCCAACGTCCTGACTTTC. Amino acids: CASSLRGAAAEPITGANVLTF.

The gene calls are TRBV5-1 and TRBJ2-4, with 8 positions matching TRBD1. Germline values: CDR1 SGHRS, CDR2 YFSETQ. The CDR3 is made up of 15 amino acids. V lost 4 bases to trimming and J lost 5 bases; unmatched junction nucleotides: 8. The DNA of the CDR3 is TGCGCCAGCAGCCTATCTTTACAGGGGGAAAACATTCAGTACTTC. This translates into CASSLSLQGENIQYF. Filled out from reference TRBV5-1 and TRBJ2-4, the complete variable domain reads KAGVTQTPRYLIKTRGQQVTLSCSPISGHRSVSWYQQTPGQGLQFLFEYFSETQRNKGNFPGRFSGRQFSNSRSEMNVSTLELGDSALYLCASSLSLQGENIQYFGAGTRLSVL.

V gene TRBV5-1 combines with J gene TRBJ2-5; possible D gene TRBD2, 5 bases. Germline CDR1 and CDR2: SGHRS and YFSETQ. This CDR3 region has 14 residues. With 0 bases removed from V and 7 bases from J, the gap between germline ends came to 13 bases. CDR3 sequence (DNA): TGCGCCAGCAGCTTGGCCGGGATAGAGGGGACCCAGTACTTC. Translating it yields CASSLAGIEGTQYF.

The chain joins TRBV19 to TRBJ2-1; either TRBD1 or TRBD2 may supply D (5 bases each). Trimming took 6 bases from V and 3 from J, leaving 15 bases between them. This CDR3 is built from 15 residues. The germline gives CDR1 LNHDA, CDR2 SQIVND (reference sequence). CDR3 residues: CASSPSRDLYNEQFF. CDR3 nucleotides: TGTGCCAGTAGCCCATCTAGGGACCTCTACAATGAGCAGTTCTTC.

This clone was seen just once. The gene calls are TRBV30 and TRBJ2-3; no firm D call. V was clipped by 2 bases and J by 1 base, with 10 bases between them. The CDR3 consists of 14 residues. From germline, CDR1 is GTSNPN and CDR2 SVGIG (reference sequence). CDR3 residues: CAWSSGRGTDTQYF. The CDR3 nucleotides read TGTGCCTGGAGTTCAGGCAGAGGCACAGATACGCAGTATTTT.

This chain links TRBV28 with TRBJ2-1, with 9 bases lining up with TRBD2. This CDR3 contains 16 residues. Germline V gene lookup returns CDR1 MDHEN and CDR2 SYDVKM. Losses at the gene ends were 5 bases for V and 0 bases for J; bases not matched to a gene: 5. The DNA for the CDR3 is TGTGCCAGCAGTCTTGGACTAGCGAGCTCCTACAATGAGCAGTTCTTC. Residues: CASSLGLASSYNEQFF.

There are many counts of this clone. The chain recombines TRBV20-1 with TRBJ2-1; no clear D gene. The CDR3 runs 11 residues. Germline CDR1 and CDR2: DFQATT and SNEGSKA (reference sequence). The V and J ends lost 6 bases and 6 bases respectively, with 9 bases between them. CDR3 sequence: CSAYMTNEQFF. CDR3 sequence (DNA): TGCAGTGCCTACATGACCAATGAGCAGTTCTTC.

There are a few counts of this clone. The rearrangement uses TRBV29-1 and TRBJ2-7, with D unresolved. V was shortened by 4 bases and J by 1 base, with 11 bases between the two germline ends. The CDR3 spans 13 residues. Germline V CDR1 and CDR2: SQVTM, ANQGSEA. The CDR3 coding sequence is TGCAGCGTTGGGTCGGGCCAATCCTACGAGCAGTACTTC. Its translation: CSVGSGQSYEQYF.

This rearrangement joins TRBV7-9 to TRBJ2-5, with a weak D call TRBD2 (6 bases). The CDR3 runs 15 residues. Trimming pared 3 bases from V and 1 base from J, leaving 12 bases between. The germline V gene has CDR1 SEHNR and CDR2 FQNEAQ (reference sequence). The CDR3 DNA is TGTGCCAGCAGCTTGAGCGGCGGGGTCCAAGAGACCCAGTACTTC. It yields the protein CASSLSGGVQETQYF.

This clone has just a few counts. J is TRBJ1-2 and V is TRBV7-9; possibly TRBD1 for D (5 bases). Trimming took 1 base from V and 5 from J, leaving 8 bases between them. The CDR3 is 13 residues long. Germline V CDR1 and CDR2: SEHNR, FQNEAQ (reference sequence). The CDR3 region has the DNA TGTGCCAGCAGCTTAGGACAGATGTATGGCTACACCTTC. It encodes CASSLGQMYGYTF.

CDR3 sequence reads: CSAWDRTTGELFF. The CDR3 DNA sequence: TGCAGCGCCTGGGACAGGACGACCGGGGAGCTGTTTTTT. The chain combines TRBV29-1 with TRBJ2-2, with 8 bases aligning to TRBD1. This CDR3 has 13 amino acids. Germline trimming cut 7 bases from V and 5 bases from J; bases unmatched to any gene: 6. Germline V lookup: CDR1 SQVTM, CDR2 ANQGSEA.